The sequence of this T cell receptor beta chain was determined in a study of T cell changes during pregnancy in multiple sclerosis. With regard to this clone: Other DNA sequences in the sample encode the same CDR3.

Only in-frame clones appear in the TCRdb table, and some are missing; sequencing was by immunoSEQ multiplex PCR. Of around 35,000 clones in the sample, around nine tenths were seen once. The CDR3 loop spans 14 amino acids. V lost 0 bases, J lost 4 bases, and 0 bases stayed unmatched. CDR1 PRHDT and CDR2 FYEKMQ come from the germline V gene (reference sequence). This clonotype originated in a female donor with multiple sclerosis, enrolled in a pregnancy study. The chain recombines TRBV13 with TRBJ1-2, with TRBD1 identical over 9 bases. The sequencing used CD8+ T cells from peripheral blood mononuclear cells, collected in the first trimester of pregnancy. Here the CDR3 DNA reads TGTGCCAGCAGCTTAGGGACAGGGGGCTATGGCTACACCTTC. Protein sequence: CASSLGTGGYGYTF.